This T cell receptor (beta chain) was identified during a study of glioma-infiltrating T cells after dendritic cell vaccination (dated by TCRdb to the mid-2010s). Regarding the study in general: The cohort comprised around 15 glioblastoma patients from Phase I and II dendritic cell vaccination trials, 9 newly diagnosed and 6 with recurrent disease. Between 2003 and 2012, patients were given autologous tumor lysate-pulsed dendritic cell vaccination. To make the vaccine, monocyte-derived dendritic cells were cultured for seven days with IL-4 and GM-CSF and then pulsed overnight with autologous tumor lysate. Each patient got three intradermal injections of the dendritic cell vaccine, spaced at biweekly intervals, in the arm below the axilla. In glioblastoma patients vaccinated with dendritic cells, deep sequencing of TCR beta CDR3 regions served to measure tumor-infiltrating lymphocyte content and to compare repertoires between tumor and blood. Survival after dendritic cell vaccination was correlated with TCR sequencing metrics such as TIL content and the overlap between tumor and blood repertoires.

What the research found in general, with its limitations: TCR clonality showed no direct relationship with survival, which suggests that a diverse polyclonal response may matter. Higher estimated pretreatment TIL content predicted longer time to progression and overall survival after dendritic cell vaccination. The cohort was small and heterogeneous, and full blood and tumor sets were available for few patients, with initial-recurrent tumor pairs available for even fewer patients. The three-group TCR overlap response model was characterized as speculative, and prospective validation of the model was stated to be required.

With respect to this clone: The antigen it recognizes is unknown. Base qualities are not recorded, but no much larger clone differs from it by a single base.

This specimen's time point label, interpreted: after dendritic cell vaccination, including at tumor progression/relapse. Patients were selected for having adequate residual fresh-frozen tumor tissue and more than two years of available survival data. An isocitrate dehydrogenase mutation was not carried by any of the glioblastoma patients, although molecular status was otherwise variable. PBMC were collected before vaccination, two weeks after the third vaccination, and at tumor progression if tumor progression occurred. Genomic DNA was extracted with the Qiagen DNeasy Blood extraction Kit. Between the V and J ends, shortened by 6 bases and 8 bases respectively, the junction contains 11 bases. The CDR3 numbers 13 residues from cysteine through phenylalanine. Only the CDR3 portion is preserved as DNA: 39 bases, with reading frame beginning at the first base. Sequences LNHDA (CDR1) and SQIVND (CDR2) are obtained from the germline V gene (reference sequence).

The immunoSEQ assay amplified TCRB CDR3 regions from 1.5 to 2.5 micrograms of genomic DNA, or from all available DNA when less than that amount was available. Multiplex PCR used 60 forward primers for TCR V beta segments and 13 reverse primers for J beta segments. To estimate the number of reads per starting template, synthetic control templates were added to each sample at limiting dilution. The Illumina HiSeq System generated sequencing reads of 87 bp. The paper's data handling went like this. PCR and sequencing errors were removed by a nearest neighbor algorithm that merged closely related sequences. TCR overlap was measured as the percentage of unique tumor TCR beta sequences that were also present in the peripheral blood of the same patient. Here the immuneACCESS table is served through TCRdb, limited to in-frame sequences with V and J called. Missing clones are a known gap in these copies; in checked studies unresolved V genes cover under half, and the rest lacks a known reason. V and J calls plus clone size are reproduced from that table; the DNA served to infer D and trimming. Within this sample are some 99,000 clones, with over 80% of them counted one time only. Of the sample, under 6.5% is held by the ten largest clones.

This clonotype was obtained from a human donor with glioblastoma. The rearrangement combines TRBV19 with TRBJ1-6; the D gene is not confidently resolved. Specimen: blood, collected after dendritic cell vaccination. The nucleotide sequence reads as follows: TGTGCCAGTAGCCCCACCGGGGATTCACCCCTCCACTTT. Its protein reads: CASSPTGDSPLHF.